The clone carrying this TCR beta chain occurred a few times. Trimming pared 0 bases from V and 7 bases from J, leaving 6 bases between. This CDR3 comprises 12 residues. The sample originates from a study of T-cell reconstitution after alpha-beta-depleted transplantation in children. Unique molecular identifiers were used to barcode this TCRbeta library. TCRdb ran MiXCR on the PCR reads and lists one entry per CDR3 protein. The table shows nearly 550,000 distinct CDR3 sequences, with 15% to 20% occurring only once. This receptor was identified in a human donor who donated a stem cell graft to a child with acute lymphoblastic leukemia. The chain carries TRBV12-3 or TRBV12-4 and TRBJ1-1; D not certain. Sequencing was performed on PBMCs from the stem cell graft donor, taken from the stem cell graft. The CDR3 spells CASSLAIREAFF. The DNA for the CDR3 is TGTGCCAGCAGTTTAGCGATCCGTGAAGCTTTCTTT.